These 23 T cell receptor beta chains share one sample of origin, sequenced in a study of control samples from healthy donors and cancer patients. Only in-frame clones appear in the TCRdb table, and some are missing; sequencing was by immunoSEQ multiplex PCR. This sample carries 150,000 to 160,000 clones, 93% of them seen once, and the ten largest clones take under 2.5%. The sequencing input was blood. Receptors were obtained from a man aged 50 to 60 in good health.

The chain is built from TRBV5-6 and TRBJ1-3, with D perhaps TRBD1 (5 bases). Per the germline V gene, CDR1 is SGHDT and CDR2 is YYEEEE. V was cut by 4 bases and J by 3 bases, with 20 bases left in between. CDR3 length: 17 amino acids. CDR3 sequence (DNA): TGTGCCAGCAGCGGACTCCGGGACCTCCGTCTTGGAAACACCATATATTTT. This sequence encodes CASSGLRDLRLGNTIYF.

This chain uses TRBV4-2 with TRBJ1-6, with TRBD1 identical over 8 bases. Losses at the gene ends were 2 bases for V and 8 bases for J; bases not matched to a gene: 5. The CDR3 extends over 15 amino acids. Germline assignment: CDR1 LGHNA and CDR2 YNFKEQ. CDR3 residues: CASSQPGQAYSPLHF. The CDR3 region has the DNA TGTGCCAGCAGCCAACCGGGACAGGCCTATTCACCCCTCCACTTT.

The V gene is TRBV3-1 (or the pseudogene TRBV3-2), the J gene TRBJ1-1, with D uncertain. CDR1 and CDR2 (germline): LGHDT, YNNKEL (reference sequence). The CDR3 totals 12 residues. The V and J ends lost 0 bases and 5 bases respectively, with 4 bases between them. The CDR3 nucleotides are TGTGCCAGCAGCCAAGAGCAAACTGAAGCTTTCTTT. Protein product: CASSQEQTEAFF.

The J gene is TRBJ1-1, the V gene TRBV30; D might be TRBD1 (5 bases). The V gene's germline CDR1 is GTSNPN and CDR2 SVGIG (reference sequence). The CDR3 length is 13 residues. V was clipped by 1 base and J by 0 bases, with 6 bases between them. The CDR3 is CAWSAGMNTEAFF. The CDR3 nucleotides are TGTGCCTGGAGTGCAGGGATGAACACTGAAGCTTTCTTT.

This clone was seen once. The chain has TRBV9 and TRBJ2-3, with no clear D. The CDR3 is made up of 12 amino acids. V was pared by 1 base and J by 2 bases, with 2 bases between. Per the germline V gene, CDR1 is SGDLS and CDR2 is YYNGEE. The CDR3 coding sequence is TGTGCCAGCAGCGTAAACACAGATACGCAGTATTTT. It yields the protein CASSVNTDTQYF.

The V gene is TRBV25-1, the J gene TRBJ2-3; 10 bases are a match to TRBD2. This CDR3 is built from 16 residues. Trimming took 7 bases from V and 2 from J; bases not matched to a gene: 9. Germline values: CDR1 MGHDK, CDR2 SYGVNS. CDR3 nucleotides: TGTGCCAGCATCCACAGAACTAGCGGGAACACAGATACGCAGTATTTT. Translation gives CASIHRTSGNTDTQYF.

This chain joins TRBV19 and TRBJ2-2; D remains ambiguous. Germline CDR1 LNHDA, CDR2 SQIVND (reference sequence). The ends were cut back, 3 bases at V and 7 bases at J, with 6 bases in the middle. The CDR3 is made up of 12 amino acids. CDR3 nucleotides: TGTGCCAGTAGTATTCTCTTCGGGGAGCTGTTTTTT. It codes for CASSILFGELFF.

The rearrangement uses TRBV11-2 and TRBJ1-2; D gene ambiguous. CDR1 is SGHAT and CDR2 is FQNNGV in the germline V gene. This CDR3 is built from 13 residues. Trimming took off 1 base at V and 8 bases at J, with 11 bases between the two ends. The CDR3 spells CASSLGFRGGYTF. The CDR3, as DNA: TGTGCCAGCAGCTTAGGATTCCGAGGGGGCTACACCTTC.

V and J are TRBV20-1 and TRBJ2-7, with 10 bases that match TRBD2. V dropped 3 bases and J dropped 5; count of bases not matched to a gene: 16. Germline CDR1 and CDR2: DFQATT and SNEGSKA (reference sequence). The CDR3 loop spans 17 amino acids. The CDR3 nucleotides are TGCAGTGCTAGTTCTCAAGGTGGGGGACTAGCGTTACACGAGCAGTACTTC. Translating it yields CSASSQGGGLALHEQYF.

Written as DNA, the CDR3 is TGTGCCAGGGAGACAGGGGCCTACGAGCAGTACTTC. Protein: CARETGAYEQYF. This chain links TRBV25-1 with TRBJ2-7; TRBD1 matches 8 bases. Germline V lookup: CDR1 MGHDK, CDR2 SYGVNS. Trimming at V came to 9 bases and at J to 2 bases, leaving 3 bases not matched to a gene. There are 12 residues in the CDR3.

This chain uses TRBV18 with TRBJ1-1; 7 bases match TRBD1. Germline CDR1 and CDR2: KGHSH and LQKENI. The CDR3 has 13 residues. The trim removed 4 bases at V and 3 bases at J, leaving 2 bases unmatched. CDR3 region: CASSLTGDTEAFF. The DNA of the CDR3 is TGTGCCAGCTCACTTACAGGGGACACTGAAGCTTTCTTT.

The genes are TRBV12-3 or TRBV12-4 and TRBJ2-1; D is ambiguous. There are 11 residues in the CDR3. Trimming stripped 3 bases from V and 7 bases from J, with 4 bases between. CDR3 protein: CASSLGNEQFF. The CDR3 DNA follows: TGTGCCAGCAGTTTGGGTAATGAGCAGTTCTTC.

The chain employs TRBV19 and TRBJ2-7; D is tentatively TRBD1 or TRBD2 (5 bases each). There are 16 residues in the CDR3. CDR1 LNHDA and CDR2 SQIVND come from the germline V gene (reference sequence). V was trimmed by 4 bases and J by 4 bases, leaving 20 bases between them. The CDR3 here is CASSTHRGKGDYEQYF. CDR3 bases: TGTGCCAGTAGTACCCATCGGGGAAAAGGGGATTACGAGCAGTACTTC.

The rearrangement uses TRBV7-6 and TRBJ2-1, with D tentatively TRBD2 (5 bases). V lost 0 bases and J lost 7, with 13 bases in between. This CDR3 region has 15 residues. Germline-derived CDR1 and CDR2 are SGHVS and FNYEAQ. The CDR3 here is CASSLARYRGNEQFF. Written as DNA, the CDR3 is TGTGCCAGCAGCTTAGCTCGGTACCGGGGAAATGAGCAGTTCTTC.

This chain connects TRBV7-9 to TRBJ2-5, with 8 bases aligning to TRBD2. The CDR3 extends over 15 amino acids. The J segment lost 5 bases and the V segment lost 2 bases, leaving 7 bases of the junction unmatched. Germline V gives CDR1 SEHNR, CDR2 FQNEAQ (reference sequence). Here the CDR3 DNA reads TGTGCCAGCAGCTTATCAGCGGGAGTCAGGGAGACCCAGTACTTC. This sequence encodes CASSLSAGVRETQYF.

The chain combines TRBV20-1 with TRBJ2-7; TRBD2 is a possible D gene (6 bases). V was pared by 3 bases and J by 1 base, with 13 bases between. This CDR3 spans 14 amino acids. Germline CDR1 DFQATT, CDR2 SNEGSKA (reference sequence). CDR3 nucleotide sequence: TGCAGTGCTAGTTCCGGGACTGGGTCCTACGAGCAGTACTTC. This translates into CSASSGTGSYEQYF.

The chain employs TRBV7-2 and TRBJ2-7; 12 nucleotides match TRBD2. The CDR3 runs to 15 residues. The germline V gene has CDR1 SGHTA and CDR2 FQGNSA. V gave up 5 bases and J gave up 6 bases; unmatched junction bases: 8. CDR3 protein: CASSPTSGSGVEQYF. In DNA form, the CDR3 reads TGTGCCAGCAGCCCGACTAGCGGGAGCGGAGTCGAGCAGTACTTC.

The chain couples TRBV18 to TRBJ2-7, with TRBD1 matching over 9 bases. Germline CDR1 reads KGHSH; CDR2 reads LQKENI. With V trimmed by 6 bases and J by 3 bases, 3 bases remained unmatched. CDR3 length equals 13 residues. CDR3 region: CASSGTGLYEQYF. CDR3 in DNA: TGTGCCAGCTCCGGGACAGGGCTCTACGAGCAGTACTTC. Combining the CDR3 with reference TRBV18 and TRBJ2-7 gives the whole variable domain NAGVMQNPRHLVRRRGQEARLRCSPMKGHSHVYWYRQLPEEGLKFMVYLQKENIIDESGMPKERFSAEFPKEGPSILRIQQVVRGDSAAYFCASSGTGLYEQYFGPGTRLTVT.

V usage is TRBV5-6 and J usage is TRBJ1-4, with D possibly matching TRBD1 (5 bases). Trimming cost V 4 bases and J 8 bases, with 15 bases left between them. CDR1 SGHDT and CDR2 YYEEEE come from the germline V gene. There are 14 residues in the CDR3. In DNA, the CDR3 is TGTGCCAGCAGCCCGGGACCCCTCGAGGAAAAACTGTTTTTT. It encodes CASSPGPLEEKLFF. The whole variable domain, remainder taken from reference TRBV5-6 and TRBJ1-4, is DAGVTQSPTHLIKTRGQQVTLRCSPKSGHDTVSWYQQALGQGPQFIFQYYEEEERQRGNFPDRFSGHQFPNYSSELNVNALLLGDSALYLCASSPGPLEEKLFFGSGTQLSVL.

The chain recombines TRBV14 with TRBJ1-1; no definite D call. Germline V gene data show CDR1 as SGHDN and CDR2 as FVKESK. The CDR3 sequence is 14 residues long. V was shortened by 4 bases and J by 1 base, with 10 bases between the two germline ends. The CDR3 spells CASSRRHENTEAFF. The CDR3 DNA follows: TGTGCCAGCAGCCGTCGACACGAGAACACTGAAGCTTTCTTT.

The chain couples TRBV5-4 to TRBJ2-6; D tentatively fits TRBD1 or TRBD2 (5 bases each). V lost 0 bases and J lost 1, with 8 bases in between. The CDR3 length is 16 residues. Per the germline V gene, CDR1 is SGHNT and CDR2 is YYREEE (reference sequence). The CDR3 loop is CASSLGGGSGANVLTF. The CDR3, as DNA: TGTGCCAGCAGCTTGGGGGGCGGGTCTGGGGCCAACGTCCTGACTTTC.

The CDR3 DNA reads as TGTGCCATCAGGCAACAGGGGGCTTTGAATTCACCCCTCCACTTT. Protein sequence: CAIRQQGALNSPLHF. This chain connects TRBV10-3 to TRBJ1-6; 9 bases agree with TRBD1. Trimming cost V 6 bases and J 7 bases; bases outside gene matches: 7. This CDR3 comprises 15 residues. Germline-derived CDR1 and CDR2 are ENHRY and SYGVKD.

This chain uses TRBV19 with TRBJ1-4; no clear D. V gave up 1 base and J gave up 5 bases, with 11 bases separating them. CDR3 length: 15 amino acids. Germline-derived CDR1 and CDR2 are LNHDA and SQIVND (reference sequence). As DNA, the CDR3 is TGTGCCAGTAGTATAGGCTCTTGGACGAATGAAAAACTGTTTTTT. Its translation is CASSIGSWTNEKLFF.